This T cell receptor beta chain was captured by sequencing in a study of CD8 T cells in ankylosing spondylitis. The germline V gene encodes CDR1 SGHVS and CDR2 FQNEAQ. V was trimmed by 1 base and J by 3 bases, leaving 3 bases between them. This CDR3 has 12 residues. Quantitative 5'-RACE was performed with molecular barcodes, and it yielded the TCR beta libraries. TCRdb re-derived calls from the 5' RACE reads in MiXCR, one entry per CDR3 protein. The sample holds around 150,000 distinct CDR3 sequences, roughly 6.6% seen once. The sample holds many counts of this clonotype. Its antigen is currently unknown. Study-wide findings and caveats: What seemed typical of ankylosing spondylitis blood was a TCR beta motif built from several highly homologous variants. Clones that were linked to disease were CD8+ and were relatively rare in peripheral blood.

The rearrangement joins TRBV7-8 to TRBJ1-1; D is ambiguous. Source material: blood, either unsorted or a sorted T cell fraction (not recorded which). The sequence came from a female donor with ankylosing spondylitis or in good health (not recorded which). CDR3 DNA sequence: TGTGCCAGCAGCTTAGAGGACACTGAAGCTTTCTTT. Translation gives CASSLEDTEAFF.